The 2 T cell receptor beta chains given below trace back to one sample, sequenced in a study of T cell repertoires in cytomegalovirus infection (dated by TCRdb to the late 2010s). The sequencer listed for this sample is Illumina HiSeq 1500. TCRdb handled the public reads itself, with Q25 trimming in fastp and clone calling in MiXCR, and kept productive beta chains. Duplicate CDR3 protein sequences are folded into a single record with the most common DNA and genes. Within this sample are some 500,000 distinct CDR3 sequences, with about 33% of them counted one time only. Roughly 17% of the sample belongs to the ten largest clones. No antigen is known for these receptors. What the treatment or condition label conveys for this sample: in vitro stimulation with specific CMV peptide epitopes to enrich CMV-specific T cells. The material was cultured PBMCs, obtained from culture after CMV antigen stimulation. These receptor sequences come from a human donor in good health (CMV status not recorded). Some clones in this sample may be carry-over from other donors' samples.

This chain's CDR3 is CASSTVSGELFF. The CDR3 DNA is TGTGCCAGTAGTACCGTGTCCGGGGAGCTGTTTTTT. J is TRBJ2-2 and V is TRBV19; the D is unclear. Germline values: CDR1 LNHDA, CDR2 SQIVND (reference sequence). This CDR3 has 12 amino acids. V was pared by 4 bases and J by 6 bases, with 6 bases between.

This chain joins TRBV19 and TRBJ2-2, with a tentative D call TRBD1 (6 bases). The CDR3 totals 14 residues. V shed 4 bases and J shed 6 bases, with 12 bases lying between them. Germline assignment: CDR1 LNHDA and CDR2 SQIVND (reference sequence). The CDR3 loop is CASSNRVGSGELFF. In nucleotides, the CDR3 is TGTGCCAGTAGTAACAGGGTAGGGTCCGGGGAGCTGTTTTTT.